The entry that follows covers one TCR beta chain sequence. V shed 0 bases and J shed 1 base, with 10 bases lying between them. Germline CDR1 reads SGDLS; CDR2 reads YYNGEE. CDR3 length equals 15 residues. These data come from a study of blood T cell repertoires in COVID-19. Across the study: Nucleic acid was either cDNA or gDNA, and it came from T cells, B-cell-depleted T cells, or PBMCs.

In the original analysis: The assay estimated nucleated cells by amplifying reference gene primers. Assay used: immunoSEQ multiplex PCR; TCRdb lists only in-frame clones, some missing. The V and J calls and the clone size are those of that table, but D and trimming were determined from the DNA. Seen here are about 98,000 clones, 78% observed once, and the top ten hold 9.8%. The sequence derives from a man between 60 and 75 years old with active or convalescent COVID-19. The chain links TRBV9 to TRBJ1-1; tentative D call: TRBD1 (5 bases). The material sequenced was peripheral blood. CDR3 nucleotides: TGTGCCAGCAGCGTAGGTGCGCAGGGGAACACTGAAGCTTTCTTT. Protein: CASSVGAQGNTEAFF.